This T cell receptor (beta chain) came from a study of cytomegalovirus exposure and HLA in healthy donors. General observations from the study: Researchers catalogued 150 or so TCR beta chains as cytomegalovirus-associated.

About this clone: Its specificity is unknown.

CDR1 and CDR2 from the germline V gene are MNHEY and SVGAGI. V was pared by 6 bases and J by 6 bases, with 6 bases of the junction left unmatched. This CDR3 is built from 14 residues. Assay used: immunoSEQ multiplex PCR; TCRdb lists only in-frame clones, some missing. The data contain approximately 88,000 clones, roughly 80% of them singletons. This receptor was obtained from a woman aged 18 to 35 in good health and CMV-seropositive. This chain uses TRBV6-5 with TRBJ2-2, with 8 bases fitting TRBD2. Sequenced: PBMCs. In DNA form, the CDR3 reads TGTGCCAGCAGACCGGGACTAGAATCCGGGGAGCTGTTTTTT. Its translation: CASRPGLESGELFF.